This passage covers 14 T cell receptor beta chains from one sample sequenced in a study of OX40 agonist ivuxolimab in advanced cancers. Measured with immunoSEQ multiplex PCR; TCRdb has only the in-frame clones, and not every one. The repertoire includes about 45,000 clones, approximately 90% of them detected once, and about 5.5% sits in the top ten. Sequences were derived from CD4+ or CD8+ T cells sorted from blood, sampled in a trial of the OX40 agonist ivuxolimab. The receptors were sampled from an adult with an advanced solid tumor such as melanoma, head and neck, liver or kidney cancer.

The chain carries TRBV20-1 and TRBJ2-7; no reliable D call. CDR3 length equals 9 residues. The germline V gene has CDR1 DFQATT and CDR2 SNEGSKA (reference sequence). V lost 6 bases and J 12 bases, leaving 12 bases between the germline ends. The CDR3 spells CSAGPDRYF. As DNA, the CDR3 is TGCAGTGCCGGCCCGGATAGGTACTTC.

The gene calls are TRBV5-1 and TRBJ2-2; 12 positions agree with TRBD2. This CDR3 is 16 amino acids long. Trimming removed 4 bases from V and 6 bases from J; junction bases left unmatched: 7. The germline V gene has CDR1 SGHRS and CDR2 YFSETQ. Here the CDR3 DNA reads TGCGCCAGCAGCACGACTAGCGGGAGACCGGCCGGGGAGCTGTTTTTT. Translated: CASSTTSGRPAGELFF.

The rearrangement uses TRBV10-1 and TRBJ2-2, with 7 bases fitting TRBD1. The CDR3 totals 15 residues. The V gene's germline CDR1 is WNHNN and CDR2 SYGVQD (reference sequence). Unmatched junction bases numbered 6, after V lost 6 bases and J lost 2 bases. CDR3 in DNA: TGCGCCAGCAGCCTGGACAGGAAAAACACCGGGGAGCTGTTTTTT. Amino acid sequence: CASSLDRKNTGELFF.

V is TRBV5-1 and J is TRBJ2-3, with 7 bases fitting TRBD1. Germline V lookup: CDR1 SGHRS, CDR2 YFSETQ. V was clipped by 4 bases and J by 4 bases; unmatched bases: 6. The CDR3 covers 14 residues. CDR3: CASSVGQDADTQYF. CDR3 bases: TGCGCCAGCAGCGTCGGACAGGATGCAGATACGCAGTATTTT.

This rearrangement joins TRBV19 to TRBJ1-5; a possible D gene is TRBD1 (5 bases). The ends were cut back, 4 bases at V and 2 bases at J, with 12 bases in the middle. This CDR3 has 15 residues. CDR1 and CDR2 (germline): LNHDA, SQIVND (reference sequence). The CDR3 is CASSRFQGGNQPQHF. Written as DNA, the CDR3 is TGTGCCAGTAGTAGGTTCCAGGGCGGCAATCAGCCCCAGCATTTT.

The chain is built from TRBV19 and TRBJ2-7; TRBD2 might be the D (5 bases). Germline V gene sequence: CDR1 LNHDA, CDR2 SQIVND (reference sequence). V was pared by 3 bases and J by 6 bases, with 9 bases between. CDR3 size: 12 residues. The CDR3 loop reads CASSIARGEQYF. CDR3 in DNA: TGTGCCAGTAGTATCGCTCGGGGCGAGCAGTACTTC.

The V call is TRBV19, the J call TRBJ1-2; D remains ambiguous. The CDR3 covers 14 residues. Germline V gene lookup returns CDR1 LNHDA and CDR2 SQIVND (reference sequence). Trimming left V 4 bases short and J 2 bases short, with 11 bases between. Here the CDR3 reads CASSRIGENYGYTF. The CDR3, as DNA: TGTGCCAGTAGTAGGATTGGCGAGAACTATGGCTACACCTTC.

This rearrangement joins TRBV29-1 to TRBJ1-5; TRBD1 aligns across 10 bases. The CDR3 covers 12 residues. Germline-derived CDR1 and CDR2 are SQVTM and ANQGSEA. V was clipped by 5 bases and J by 8 bases; unmatched bases: 3. The CDR3 loop reads CSVRTGGEPQHF. CDR3 sequence (DNA): TGCAGCGTTCGGACAGGGGGAGAGCCCCAGCATTTT.

This sequence joins TRBV5-1 and TRBJ2-7, with 10 bases fitting TRBD1. The V gene's germline CDR1 is SGHRS and CDR2 YFSETQ. The V segment lost 4 bases and the J segment 3 bases; nucleotides outside the gene matches: 10. The CDR3 extends over 16 amino acids. CDR3 loop: CASSAGTGVLYYEQYF. DNA for the CDR3: TGCGCCAGCAGCGCAGGGACAGGGGTTCTCTACTACGAGCAGTACTTC.

The rearrangement links TRBV11-2 to TRBJ1-5; no definite D call. V was cut by 7 bases and J by 4 bases, with 14 bases left in between. CDR1 SGHAT and CDR2 FQNNGV come from the germline V gene. The CDR3 length is 14 residues. CDR3 in DNA: TGTGCCAGCATCCTGAACAAGCGAAATCAGCCCCAGCATTTT. Translation gives CASILNKRNQPQHF.

In its sample, this clone was seen a few times. The chain joins TRBV23-1 to TRBJ2-7; a possible D gene is TRBD2 (5 bases). TRBV23-1 is designated an ORF whose function remains uncertain. This CDR3 contains 15 residues. V was trimmed by 6 bases and J by 0 bases, leaving 15 bases between them. The CDR3 DNA follows: TGCGCCAGCAGGCCATTAGCGCAAAGCTCCTACGAGCAGTACTTC. It codes for CASRPLAQSSYEQYF.

The chain combines TRBV19 with TRBJ2-5, with D possibly being TRBD1 (6 bases). The last part of the DNA fits TRBJ2-7 better; the J call may be wrong. Germline V CDR1 and CDR2: LNHDA, SQIVND (reference sequence). CDR3 length equals 16 residues. This CDR3 reads CASSIKGDRGSYEQYF. Here the CDR3 DNA reads TGTGCCAGTAGTATTAAGGGGGACCGGGGCTCCTACGAGCAGTACTTC.

This clone was picked up one time. The gene calls are TRBV18 and TRBJ2-2, with a possible D match to TRBD1 (6 bases). Trimming pared 2 bases from V and 8 bases from J, leaving 12 bases between. Per the germline V gene, CDR1 is KGHSH and CDR2 is LQKENI. The CDR3 covers 14 residues. CDR3 bases: TGTGCCAGCTCACCAAGCAGGACAGCAGGGGAGCTGTTTTTT. Its translation is CASSPSRTAGELFF.

This chain joins TRBV5-1 and TRBJ2-7; the match to TRBD1 covers 7 bases. This CDR3 is 11 amino acids long. Looked up from germline, CDR1 is SGHRS and CDR2 is YFSETQ. J lost 7 bases, V lost 3 bases, and 1 base had no gene match. The CDR3 DNA reads as TGCGCCAGCAGCTCACAGGGGGAGCAGTACTTC. Its translation: CASSSQGEQYF.